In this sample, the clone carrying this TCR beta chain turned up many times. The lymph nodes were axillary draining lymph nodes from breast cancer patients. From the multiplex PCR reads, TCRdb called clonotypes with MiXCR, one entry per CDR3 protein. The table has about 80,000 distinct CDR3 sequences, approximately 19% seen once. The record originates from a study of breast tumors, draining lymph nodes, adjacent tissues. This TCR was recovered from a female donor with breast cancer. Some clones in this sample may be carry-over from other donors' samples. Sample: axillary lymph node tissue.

For the CDR3, the DNA is TGCAGTGCTAGGGTACAGGGTAGGAGCTCCTACAATGAGCAGTTCTTC. The encoded protein is CSARVQGRSSYNEQFF. The chain employs TRBV20-1 and TRBJ2-1; TRBD1 might be the D (6 bases). The CDR3 totals 16 residues. CDR1 and CDR2 (germline): DFQATT, SNEGSKA (reference sequence). The ends were cut back, 3 bases at V and 0 bases at J, with 15 bases in the middle.